This T cell receptor beta chain comes out of a study of shared clonotypes between healthy human individuals. The CDR3 has 14 residues. V lost 9 bases and J lost 3; bases outside the gene matches: 6. Germline V gene data show CDR1 as MDHEN and CDR2 as SYDVKM. Repertoires were generated with immunoSEQ multiplex PCR, while TCRdb's copy carries only in-frame clones and drops some. The sample includes 950,000 to 1,300,000 clones, around 75% of them seen just once. Specimen: memory CD4+ T cells sorted from blood. The subset here: CD45RA-negative fraction. This sequence was found in a man aged 18 to 30 in good health. The chain joins TRBV28 to TRBJ1-1; TRBD1 matches 11 bases. The CDR3: CASRPGQGDTEAFF. In nucleotides, the CDR3 is TGTGCCAGTAGACCGGGACAGGGGGACACTGAAGCTTTCTTT.